This TCR beta chain was observed in a study of T cell changes during pregnancy in multiple sclerosis. Deletions cut 4 bases from V and 3 bases from J, with 20 bases between. CDR3 length equals 16 residues. CDR1 and CDR2 from the germline V gene are SGHDT and YYEEEE. Assay: immunoSEQ multiplex PCR; the TCRdb copy retains only in-frame clones and omits some. The repertoire includes some 77,000 clones, about 93% of them detected once, and approximately 2.4% sits in the top ten. The specimen was peripheral blood, collected after pregnancy. The clonotype was recovered from a female donor in good health, enrolled as a control in a pregnancy study. The V gene is TRBV5-6, the J gene TRBJ2-7, with TRBD1 as a possible D gene (5 bases). The CDR3 loop is CASSLVHRRLRYEQYF. The CDR3 DNA reads as TGTGCCAGCAGCCTGGTGCACAGGCGGCTTCGCTACGAGCAGTACTTC.